A selection of T cell receptor beta chains follows, all from one sample in a study of CD4 T cells in relation to SARS-CoV-2 and coronaviruses. Data came from immunoSEQ multiplex PCR; TCRdb stores just in-frame clones and leaves some out. This sample has nearly 30,000 clones, with around three quarters found just once. What these receptors recognize is not known. The material sequenced was CD4+ T cells from PBMCs, cultured in vitro. Receptors originate from a human donor in good health. The CDR3 runs from the conserved cysteine through the conserved F or W. The D gene is left open where the match is weak. Size tells how often a clone was seen (once, few, many) or the class of an expanded clone, and some rows leave it out.

clone_size	v_call	d_call	j_call	cdr3_nt	cdr3_aa
NA	TRBV10-3	NA	TRBJ1-3	TGTGCCATCATTAAAGAGGCAGTCTCTGGAAACACCATATATTTT	CAIIKEAVSGNTIYF
once	TRBV5-1	TRBD2	TRBJ2-3	TGCGCCAGCAGTTCGCGGGGGAGGGGAGATACGCAGTATTTT	CASSSRGRGDTQYF
NA	TRBV5-1	TRBD2	TRBJ2-5	TGCGCCAGCAGGCCGGGAGCGGGAGGGCCTAGAAAACAAGAGACCCAGTACTTC	CASRPGAGGPRKQETQYF
NA	TRBV5-1	NA	TRBJ2-1	TGCGCCAGCAGCCCCCGGGACTTCATCAATGAGCAGTTCTTC	CASSPRDFINEQFF
NA	TRBV6-5	TRBD1	TRBJ1-3	TGTGCCAGCAGTTCCAGAAGGACAGGGAGAGACACCATATATTTT	CASSSRRTGRDTIYF
NA	TRBV20-1	NA	TRBJ2-1	TGCAGTGCCCCCGGCGAGGTTGAGCAGTTCTTC	CSAPGEVEQFF
NA	TRBV7-3	NA	TRBJ1-2	TGTGCCAGCAGCTTAACTGCCGTGGGAGGGTTTGGCTACACCTTC	CASSLTAVGGFGYTF
NA	TRBV7-6	TRBD1	TRBJ1-3	TGTGCCAGCAGCCCCAACGACAGGGCAACTGGAAACACCATATATTTT	CASSPNDRATGNTIYF
NA	TRBV5-3	TRBD2	TRBJ2-3	TGTGCCAGAAGCAAGGGACTAGCGGGAGGCTTCAGAAGCACAGATACGCAGTATTTT	CARSKGLAGGFRSTDTQYF
NA	TRBV5-5	TRBD1	TRBJ1-5	TGTGCCAGCAGTACCGGGGCGAACAGGGGGCATAGCAATCAGCCCCAGCATTTT	CASSTGANRGHSNQPQHF
NA	TRBV7-2	NA	TRBJ2-5	TGTGCCAGCAGCTTAAGCGGTGGGGAGACCCAGTACTTC	CASSLSGGETQYF
NA	TRBV5-3	NA	TRBJ1-2	TGTGCCAGAAGCTTGGAACTCCAGGGACACTATGGCTACACCTTC	CARSLELQGHYGYTF
NA	TRBV18	NA	TRBJ1-3	TGTGCCAGCTCACCAGTCCAGTTTACAGGTCTCTCTGGAAACACCATATATTTT	CASSPVQFTGLSGNTIYF
medium-sized	TRBV19	TRBD1	TRBJ2-7	TGTGCCAGTAGTATTGGCCGGGACAGGGTCTCTCGGGAGCAGTACTTC	CASSIGRDRVSREQYF
NA	TRBV11-3	NA	TRBJ2-3	TGTGCCAGCAGCTTAATTTCAGGGCCCACAGATACGCAGTATTTT	CASSLISGPTDTQYF
NA	TRBV6-5	TRBD1	TRBJ1-3	TGTGCCAGCAGACGGACAGGGAATTTTGGAAACACCATATATTTT	CASRRTGNFGNTIYF
NA	TRBV25-1	TRBD1	TRBJ1-5	TGTGCCAGCAGTGTCACCGGGACAGTAGAGCCCCAGCATTTT	CASSVTGTVEPQHF
NA	TRBV6-6	TRBD1	TRBJ2-7	TGTGCCAGCAGTTACAGGGACAGGATTTACGAGCAGTACTTC	CASSYRDRIYEQYF
few	TRBV5-1	NA	TRBJ2-2	TGCGCCAGCAGCTTGGGAGAGGGGAAGGCGTACACCGGGGAGCTGTTTTTT	CASSLGEGKAYTGELFF
NA	TRBV11-1	TRBD1	TRBJ2-3	TGTGCCAGCAGCGAACAGGGGTCACAGGATACGCAGTATTTT	CASSEQGSQDTQYF
NA	TRBV5-8	NA	TRBJ1-2	TGTGCCAGCAGCTTGGATGCAGGGTTTGGTGGCTACACCTTC	CASSLDAGFGGYTF
NA	TRBV12-3/TRBV12-4	NA	TRBJ2-5	TGTGCCAGCAGCCTATACCAAGAGACCCAGTACTTC	CASSLYQETQYF
NA	TRBV2	NA	TRBJ1-1	TGTGCCAGCAGTGAGAAGCGGGGGTTAGCATACATGAACACTGAAGCTTTCTTT	CASSEKRGLAYMNTEAFF
NA	TRBV9	TRBD2	TRBJ2-5	TGTGCCAGCAGCTCCCCGGGACTAGCGGGGGGGGGCGAGACCCAGTACTTC	CASSSPGLAGGGETQYF
NA	TRBV5-4	NA	TRBJ2-7	TGTGCCAGCAGCTTGGATAACTTCTCCGAGCAGTACTTC	CASSLDNFSEQYF
NA	TRBV7-8	NA	TRBJ2-7	TGTGCCAGCAGCCCAGAGGCCAGGAAAGGGTCCTACGAGCAGTACTTC	CASSPEARKGSYEQYF
NA	TRBV19	NA	TRBJ2-7	TGTGCCAGTAGTCTTTACCGGGACGTCTACGAGCAGTACTTC	CASSLYRDVYEQYF
NA	TRBV18	NA	TRBJ1-1	TGTGCCAGCTCACCCGAAGGAGGGGCGCGCACTGAAGCTTTCTTT	CASSPEGGARTEAFF
few	TRBV5-1	TRBD1	TRBJ2-6	TGCGCCAGCAGCTTGGGGCCTAAGACAGGGCCTGGGGCCAACGTCCTGACTTTC	CASSLGPKTGPGANVLTF
NA	TRBV19	NA	TRBJ1-2	TGTGCCAGTAGTTTGGACCTAAACTATGGCTACACCTTC	CASSLDLNYGYTF
NA	TRBV3-1/TRBV3-2	NA	TRBJ2-5	TGTGCCAGCAGCCAAGAGATGAGGGGGACCCAGTACTTC	CASSQEMRGTQYF